This is a list of T cell receptor beta chains from one sample in a study of OX40 agonist ivuxolimab in advanced cancers. The method was immunoSEQ multiplex PCR; TCRdb's version includes in-frame clones alone and lacks a portion of them. The sample shows 100,000 to 110,000 clones, 89% of them seen only once. Sequencing used CD4+ or CD8+ T cells sorted from blood, obtained in a trial of the OX40 agonist ivuxolimab. These TCRs come from an adult with an advanced solid tumor such as melanoma, head and neck, liver or kidney cancer. Both conserved end residues are part of each CDR3. A D gene is named only where the DNA matches it firmly. Size tells how often a clone was seen (once, few, many) or the class of an expanded clone, and some rows leave it out.

V: TRBV27; length: 17; D: NA; size: NA; J: TRBJ2-1; CDR3: CASSFLTVDSGNNEQFF
V: TRBV15; length: 12; D: NA; size: NA; J: TRBJ2-3; CDR3: CATSRLTDTQYF
V: TRBV5-1; length: 16; D: NA; size: NA; J: TRBJ2-2; CDR3: CASSWDVAGVVGELFF
V: TRBV5-3; length: 16; D: TRBD2; size: NA; J: TRBJ2-1; CDR3: CARSLNRGVYFNEQFF
V: TRBV5-6; length: 12; D: NA; size: NA; J: TRBJ2-1; CDR3: CASSLNRDGLFF
V: TRBV19; length: 13; D: NA; size: NA; J: TRBJ2-6; CDR3: CASSRPGANVLTF
V: TRBV5-4; length: 14; D: NA; size: NA; J: TRBJ1-6; CDR3: CASSLTGGASPLHF
V: TRBV2; length: 14; D: NA; size: once; J: TRBJ1-4; CDR3: CASTERATNEKLFF
V: TRBV5-4; length: 14; D: NA; size: NA; J: TRBJ1-3; CDR3: CASSLTGRGNTIYF
V: TRBV2; length: 15; D: TRBD2; size: NA; J: TRBJ2-7; CDR3: CASSEAGLGSFEQYF
V: TRBV5-6; length: 16; D: NA; size: NA; J: TRBJ2-6; CDR3: CASSLDPGSGANVLTF
V: TRBV5-4; length: 14; D: NA; size: NA; J: TRBJ2-5; CDR3: CASSLVGAQETQYF
V: TRBV9; length: 16; D: TRBD2; size: NA; J: TRBJ2-3; CDR3: CASSVGTSGSTDTQYF
V: TRBV30; length: 10; D: NA; size: few; J: TRBJ1-1; CDR3: CACLQPEAFF
V: TRBV28; length: 13; D: TRBD2; size: NA; J: TRBJ2-7; CDR3: CASTPGRAFEQYF
V: TRBV30; length: 16; D: NA; size: NA; J: TRBJ2-5; CDR3: CAWSEGGARLGETQYF